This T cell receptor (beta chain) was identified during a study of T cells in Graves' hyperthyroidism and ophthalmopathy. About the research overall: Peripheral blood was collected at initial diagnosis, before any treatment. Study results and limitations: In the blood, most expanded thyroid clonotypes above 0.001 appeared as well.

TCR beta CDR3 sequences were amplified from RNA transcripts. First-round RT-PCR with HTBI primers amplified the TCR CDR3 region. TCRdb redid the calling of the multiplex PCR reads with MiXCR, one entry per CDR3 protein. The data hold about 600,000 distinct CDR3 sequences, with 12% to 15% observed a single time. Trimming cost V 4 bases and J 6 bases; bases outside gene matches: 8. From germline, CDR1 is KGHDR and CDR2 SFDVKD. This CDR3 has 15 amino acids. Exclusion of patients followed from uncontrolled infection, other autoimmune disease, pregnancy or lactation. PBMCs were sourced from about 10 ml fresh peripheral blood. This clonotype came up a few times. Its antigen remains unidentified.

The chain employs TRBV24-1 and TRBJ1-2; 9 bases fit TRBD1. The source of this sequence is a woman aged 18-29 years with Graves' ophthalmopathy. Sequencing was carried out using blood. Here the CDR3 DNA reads TGTGCCACCAGTGACATCGGGACAGGGTGGCATGGCTACACCTTC. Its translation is CATSDIGTGWHGYTF.